The 9 T cell receptor beta chains given below trace back to one sample, sequenced in a study of CD8+ T cells in alopecia areata (dated by TCRdb to the late 2010s). The intended sense of this specimen's time point label: more than three weeks on oral tofacitinib. Reading the label with the study, this specimen's treatment or condition is: oral pan-JAK inhibitor, 5-10 mg twice daily. The library was built by means of the immunoSEQ multiplex PCR assay. To provide template for TCR sequencing, every sample had RNA extracted and reverse transcribed into cDNA. TCRdb stores this immuneACCESS table with in-frame sequences only. Part of the clones is absent; in the studies checked, under half of the shortfall reflects unresolved V genes, and no reason is known for the rest. The sample includes 100,000 to 150,000 clones, with under 65% observed a single time. The top ten clonotypes cover 5.7% of the sample.

Sample: CD4+ T cells sorted from blood, taken at week 4, from a patient treated with tofacitinib. These receptors originate from a human donor with alopecia areata.

The chain joins TRBV5-1 to TRBJ2-3; D is undetermined. V was trimmed by 4 bases and J by 3 bases, leaving 9 bases between them. CDR1 SGHRS and CDR2 YFSETQ come from the germline V gene. This CDR3 region has 13 residues. The CDR3 region has the DNA TGCGCCAGCAGCCTATATTCGACAGATACGCAGTATTTT. Translated, it gives CASSLYSTDTQYF.

V and J are TRBV5-6 and TRBJ2-2; 13 bases are a match to TRBD2. This CDR3 region has 19 residues. V trimming: 4 bases; J trimming: 6 bases; junction bases outside the gene matches: 15. From germline, CDR1 is SGHDT and CDR2 YYEEEE. Written as DNA, the CDR3 is TGTGCCAGCAGCCGGCTACCGGGACTAGCGGGGACATACGCCGGGGAGCTGTTTTTT. It specifies CASSRLPGLAGTYAGELFF.

In its sample, this clone was seen a few times. V and J are TRBV4-3 and TRBJ2-7; possible D gene TRBD1, 6 bases. Germline V CDR1 and CDR2: LGHNA, YSLEER. This CDR3 region has 15 residues. V was clipped by 0 bases and J by 2 bases, with 11 bases between them. The CDR3 nucleotides read TGCGCCAGCAGCCAAGAAACAGGGAGCCCCTACGAGCAGTACTTC. Residues: CASSQETGSPYEQYF.

The V call is TRBV2, the J call TRBJ2-3, with TRBD2 identical over 9 bases. V lost 4 bases and J lost 4; bases outside the gene matches: 6. CDR1 and CDR2 from the germline V gene are SNHLY and FYNNEI. The CDR3 is 15 residues long. CDR3 region: CASSVAGLAPDTQYF. CDR3 DNA: TGTGCCAGCAGTGTCGCGGGACTAGCCCCAGATACGCAGTATTTT.

This clone has more than one count but fewer than ten. The V and J genes are TRBV20-1 and TRBJ2-5; D ambiguous. Germline V CDR1 and CDR2: DFQATT, SNEGSKA (reference sequence). The CDR3 is 11 amino acids. The CDR3 spells CSEKLQETQYF. The CDR3 DNA is TGCTCTGAAAAGCTCCAAGAGACCCAGTACTTC.

The gene calls are TRBV5-4 and TRBJ2-3; TRBD2 matches 15 bases. CDR1 is SGHNT, CDR2 YYREEE, per germline (reference sequence). The length of the CDR3 is 17 residues. The trim removed 3 bases at V and 4 bases at J, leaving 6 bases unmatched. CDR3 DNA: TGTGCCAGCAGCTGGACTAGCGGGGGGGCCTATGCAGATACGCAGTATTTT. Protein product: CASSWTSGGAYADTQYF. The full variable domain, in which reference TRBV5-4 and TRBJ2-3 provide the parts outside the CDR3, is ETGVTQSPTHLIKTRGQQVTLRCSSQSGHNTVSWYQQALGQGPQFIFQYYREEENGRGNFPPRFSGLQFPNYSSELNVNALELDDSALYLCASSWTSGGAYADTQYFGPGTRLTVL.

As concerns this clone: Distinct nucleotide sequences in the sample also encode this CDR3. The chain couples TRBV5-1 to TRBJ2-7; D not certain. V was trimmed by 0 bases and J by 2 bases, leaving 6 bases between them. The CDR3 runs 13 residues. The germline V gene encodes CDR1 SGHRS and CDR2 YFSETQ. The CDR3 DNA reads TGCGCCAGCAGCTTGGGTGGGACCTACGAGCAGTACTTC. Encoded protein: CASSLGGTYEQYF. Looking up the rest from reference TRBV5-1 and TRBJ2-7 gives the full variable domain: KAGVTQTPRYLIKTRGQQVTLSCSPISGHRSVSWYQQTPGQGLQFLFEYFSETQRNKGNFPGRFSGRQFSNSRSEMNVSTLELGDSALYLCASSLGGTYEQYFGPGTRLTVT.

This clone has a handful of counts. The chain joins TRBV7-2 to TRBJ2-1; 13 positions match TRBD2. In germline, CDR1 is SGHTA, CDR2 FQGNSA. This CDR3 has 15 residues. Germline trimming cut 5 bases from V and 8 bases from J; bases unmatched to any gene: 6. The CDR3 DNA reads TGTGCCAGCAGCCTACTAGCGGGAGGGCTCTATGAGCAGTTCTTC. Protein: CASSLLAGGLYEQFF.

The rearrangement links TRBV29-1 to TRBJ2-3; the match to TRBD2 covers 8 bases. V shed 6 bases and J 2 bases; nucleotides not matched to a gene: 13. Germline-derived CDR1 and CDR2 are SQVTM and ANQGSEA. The CDR3 covers 16 residues. CDR3 DNA: TGCAGCGTCCACCTCGGGGGGGGAGGATTCACAGATACGCAGTATTTT. Protein: CSVHLGGGGFTDTQYF.